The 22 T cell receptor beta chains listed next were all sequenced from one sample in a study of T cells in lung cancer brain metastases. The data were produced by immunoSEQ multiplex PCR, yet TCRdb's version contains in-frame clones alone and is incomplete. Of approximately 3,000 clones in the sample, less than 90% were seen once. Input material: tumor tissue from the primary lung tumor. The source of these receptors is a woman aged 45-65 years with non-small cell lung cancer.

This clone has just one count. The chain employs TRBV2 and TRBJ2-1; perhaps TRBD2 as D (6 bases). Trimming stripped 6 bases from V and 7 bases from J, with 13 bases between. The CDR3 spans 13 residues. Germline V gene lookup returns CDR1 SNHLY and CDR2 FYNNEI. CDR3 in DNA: TGTGCCAGCAGCATGGACCGGGAGAATGAGCAGTTCTTC. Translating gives CASSMDRENEQFF.

The CDR3 DNA sequence: TGTGCCAGTAAGGGCATACTGAACACTGAAGCTTTCTTT. This gives the protein CASKGILNTEAFF. This chain connects TRBV19 to TRBJ1-1; no firm D call. V lost 7 bases, J lost 0 bases, and 9 bases lay in between. The CDR3 has 13 amino acids. The germline V gene encodes CDR1 LNHDA and CDR2 SQIVND (reference sequence).

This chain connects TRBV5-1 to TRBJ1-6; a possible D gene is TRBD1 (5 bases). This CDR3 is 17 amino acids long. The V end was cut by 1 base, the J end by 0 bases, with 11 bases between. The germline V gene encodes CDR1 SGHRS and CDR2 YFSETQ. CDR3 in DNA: TGCGCCAGCAGCTTGCAGGGACTGAGCTCCTATAATTCACCCCTCCACTTT. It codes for CASSLQGLSSYNSPLHF.

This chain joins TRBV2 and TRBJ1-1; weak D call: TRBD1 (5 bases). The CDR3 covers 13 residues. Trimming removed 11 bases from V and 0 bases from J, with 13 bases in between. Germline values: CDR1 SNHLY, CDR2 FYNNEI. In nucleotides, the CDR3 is TGTGCCCACACGGGGCCGATGAACACTGAAGCTTTCTTT. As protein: CAHTGPMNTEAFF.

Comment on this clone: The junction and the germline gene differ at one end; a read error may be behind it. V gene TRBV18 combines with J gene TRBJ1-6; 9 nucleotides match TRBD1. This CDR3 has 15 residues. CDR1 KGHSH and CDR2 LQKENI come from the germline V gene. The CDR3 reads CASSSPGQGVSPLHF. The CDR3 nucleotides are TGTGCCAGCTCATCACCGGGACAGGGAGTCTCACCCCTCCACTTT.

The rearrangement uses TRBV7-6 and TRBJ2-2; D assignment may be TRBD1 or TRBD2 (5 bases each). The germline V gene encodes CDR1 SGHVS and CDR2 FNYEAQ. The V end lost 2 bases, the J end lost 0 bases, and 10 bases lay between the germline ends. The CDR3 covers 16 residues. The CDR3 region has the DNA TGTGCCAGCAGCTTAATGGGACCGCCGAACACCGGGGAGCTGTTTTTT. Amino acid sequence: CASSLMGPPNTGELFF.

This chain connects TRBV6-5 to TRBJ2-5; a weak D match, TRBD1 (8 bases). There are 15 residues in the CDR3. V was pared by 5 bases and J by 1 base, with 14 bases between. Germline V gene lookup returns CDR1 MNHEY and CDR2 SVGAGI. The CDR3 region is CASSTGGGGQETQYF. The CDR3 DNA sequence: TGTGCCAGCAGTACAGGGGGAGGGGGCCAAGAGACCCAGTACTTC.

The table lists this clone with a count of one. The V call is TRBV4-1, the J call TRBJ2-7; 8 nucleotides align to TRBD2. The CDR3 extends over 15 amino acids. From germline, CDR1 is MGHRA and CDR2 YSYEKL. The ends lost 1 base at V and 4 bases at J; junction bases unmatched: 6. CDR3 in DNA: TGCGCCAGCAGCCAAGGGACTAGCCTTGAGTACGAGCAGTACTTC. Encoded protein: CASSQGTSLEYEQYF.

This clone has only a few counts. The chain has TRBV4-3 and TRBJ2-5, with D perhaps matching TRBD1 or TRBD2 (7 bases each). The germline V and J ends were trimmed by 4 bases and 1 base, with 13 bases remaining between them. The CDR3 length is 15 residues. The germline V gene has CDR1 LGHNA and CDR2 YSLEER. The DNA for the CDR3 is TGCGCCAGCAGCCTCCAGGGGGGGAGCCAAGAGACCCAGTACTTC. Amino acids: CASSLQGGSQETQYF.

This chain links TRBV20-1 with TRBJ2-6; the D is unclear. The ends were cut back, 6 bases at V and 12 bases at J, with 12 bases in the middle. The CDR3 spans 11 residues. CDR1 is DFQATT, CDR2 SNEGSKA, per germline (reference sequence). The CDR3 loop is CSARLGPVLTF. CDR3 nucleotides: TGCAGTGCACGACTTGGCCCCGTCCTGACTTTC.

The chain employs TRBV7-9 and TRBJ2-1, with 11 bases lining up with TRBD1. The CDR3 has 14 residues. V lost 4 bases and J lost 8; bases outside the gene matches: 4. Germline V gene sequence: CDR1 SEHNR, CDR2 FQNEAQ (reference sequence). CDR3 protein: CASSSWGQGDEQFF. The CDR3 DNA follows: TGTGCCAGCAGCTCCTGGGGACAGGGGGATGAGCAGTTCTTC. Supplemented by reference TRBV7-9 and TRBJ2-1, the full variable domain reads DTGVSQNPRHKITKRGQNVTFRCDPISEHNRLYWYRQTLGQGPEFLTYFQNEAQLEKSRLLSDRFSAERPKGSFSTLEIQRTEQGDSAMYLCASSSWGQGDEQFFGPGTRLTVL.

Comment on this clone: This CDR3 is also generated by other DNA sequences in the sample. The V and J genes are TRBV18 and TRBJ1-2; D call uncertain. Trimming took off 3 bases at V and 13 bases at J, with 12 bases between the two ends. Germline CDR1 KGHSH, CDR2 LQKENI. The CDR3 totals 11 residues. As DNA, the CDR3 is TGTGCCAGCTCACCCGAGACTGGGTTCACCTTC. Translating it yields CASSPETGFTF.

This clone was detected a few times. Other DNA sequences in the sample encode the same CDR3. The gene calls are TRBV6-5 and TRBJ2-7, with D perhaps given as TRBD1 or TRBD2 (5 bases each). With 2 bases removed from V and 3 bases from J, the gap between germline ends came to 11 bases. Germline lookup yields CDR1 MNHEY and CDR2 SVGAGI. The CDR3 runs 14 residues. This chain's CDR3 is CASSYDGGNYEQYF. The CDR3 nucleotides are TGTGCCAGCAGTTACGATGGGGGAAACTACGAGCAGTACTTC.

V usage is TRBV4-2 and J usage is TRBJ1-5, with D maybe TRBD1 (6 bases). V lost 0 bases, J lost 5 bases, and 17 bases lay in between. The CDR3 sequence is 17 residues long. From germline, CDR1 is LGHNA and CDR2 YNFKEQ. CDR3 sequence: CASSQDGDIGPYQPQHF. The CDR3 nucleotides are TGTGCCAGCAGCCAAGATGGGGACATAGGCCCCTATCAGCCCCAGCATTTT.

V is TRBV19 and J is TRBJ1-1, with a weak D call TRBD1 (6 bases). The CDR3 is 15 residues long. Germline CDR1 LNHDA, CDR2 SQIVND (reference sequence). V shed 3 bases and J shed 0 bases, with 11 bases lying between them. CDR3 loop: CASSMGTNLNTEAFF. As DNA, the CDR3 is TGTGCCAGTAGTATGGGGACAAATTTGAACACTGAAGCTTTCTTT.

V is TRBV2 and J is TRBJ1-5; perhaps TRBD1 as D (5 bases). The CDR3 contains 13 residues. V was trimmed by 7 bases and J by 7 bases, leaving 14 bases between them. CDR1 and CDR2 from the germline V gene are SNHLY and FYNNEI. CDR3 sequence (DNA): TGTGCCAGCACTTGGCAGGGAGGACAGCCCCAGCATTTT. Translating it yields CASTWQGGQPQHF.

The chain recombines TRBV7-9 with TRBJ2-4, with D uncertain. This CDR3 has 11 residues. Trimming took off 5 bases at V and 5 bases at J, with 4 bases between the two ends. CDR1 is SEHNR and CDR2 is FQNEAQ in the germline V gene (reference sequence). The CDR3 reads CASSTQNIQYF. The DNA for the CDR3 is TGTGCCAGCAGCACACAAAACATTCAGTACTTC.

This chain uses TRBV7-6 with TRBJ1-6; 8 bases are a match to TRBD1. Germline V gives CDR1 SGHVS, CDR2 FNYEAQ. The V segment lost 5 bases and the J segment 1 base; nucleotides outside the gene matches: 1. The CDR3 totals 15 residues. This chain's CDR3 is CASSTGGSYNSPLHF. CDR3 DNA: TGTGCCAGCAGCACAGGGGGTTCCTATAATTCACCCCTCCACTTT.

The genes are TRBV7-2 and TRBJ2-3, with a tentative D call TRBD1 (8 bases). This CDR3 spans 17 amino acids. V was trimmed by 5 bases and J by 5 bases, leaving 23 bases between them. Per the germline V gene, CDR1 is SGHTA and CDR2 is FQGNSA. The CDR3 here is CASSLNGQGGSRDTQYF. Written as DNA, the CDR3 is TGTGCCAGCAGCCTTAATGGACAGGGAGGGTCAAGAGATACGCAGTATTTT.

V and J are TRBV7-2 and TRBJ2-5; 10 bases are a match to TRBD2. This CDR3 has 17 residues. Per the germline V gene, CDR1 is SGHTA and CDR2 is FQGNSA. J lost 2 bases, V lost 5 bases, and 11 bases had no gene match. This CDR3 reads CASSAPYTSGAQETQYF. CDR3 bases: TGTGCCAGCAGCGCACCTTATACTAGCGGGGCTCAAGAGACCCAGTACTTC. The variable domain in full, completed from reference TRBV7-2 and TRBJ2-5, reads GAGVSQSPSNKVTEKGKDVELRCDPISGHTALYWYRQSLGQGLEFLIYFQGNSAPDKSGLPSDRFSAERTGGSVSTLTIQRTQQEDSAVYLCASSAPYTSGAQETQYFGPGTRLLVL.

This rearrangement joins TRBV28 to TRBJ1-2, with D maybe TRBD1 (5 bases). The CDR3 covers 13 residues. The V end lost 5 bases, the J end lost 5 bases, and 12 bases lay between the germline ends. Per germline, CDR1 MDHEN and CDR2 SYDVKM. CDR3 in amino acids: CASSPHGTYGYTF. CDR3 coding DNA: TGTGCCAGCAGTCCCCACGGGACTTATGGCTACACCTTC.

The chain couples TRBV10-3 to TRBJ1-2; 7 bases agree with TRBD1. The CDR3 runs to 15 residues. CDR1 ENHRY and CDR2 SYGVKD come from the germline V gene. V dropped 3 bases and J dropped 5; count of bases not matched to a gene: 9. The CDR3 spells CAISDGGGSGYGYTF. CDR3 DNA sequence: TGTGCCATCAGTGACGGAGGGGGCTCGGGGTATGGCTACACCTTC.